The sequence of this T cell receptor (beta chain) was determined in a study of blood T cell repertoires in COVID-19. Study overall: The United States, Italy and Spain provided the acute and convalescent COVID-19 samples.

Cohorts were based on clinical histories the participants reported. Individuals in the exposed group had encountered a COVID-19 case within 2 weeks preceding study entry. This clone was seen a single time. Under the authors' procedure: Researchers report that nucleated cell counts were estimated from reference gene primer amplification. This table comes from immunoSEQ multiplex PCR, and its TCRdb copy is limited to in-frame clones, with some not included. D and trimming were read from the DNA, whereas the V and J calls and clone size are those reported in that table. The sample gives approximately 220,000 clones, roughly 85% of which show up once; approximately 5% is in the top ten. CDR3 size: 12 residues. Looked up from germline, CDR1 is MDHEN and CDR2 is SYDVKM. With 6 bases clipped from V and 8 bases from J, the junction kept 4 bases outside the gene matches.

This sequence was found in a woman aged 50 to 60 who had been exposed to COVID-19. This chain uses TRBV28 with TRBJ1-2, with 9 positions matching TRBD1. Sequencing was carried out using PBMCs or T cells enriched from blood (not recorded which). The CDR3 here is CASSRTGVGYTF. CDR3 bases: TGTGCCAGCAGCCGGACAGGGGTCGGCTACACCTTC.